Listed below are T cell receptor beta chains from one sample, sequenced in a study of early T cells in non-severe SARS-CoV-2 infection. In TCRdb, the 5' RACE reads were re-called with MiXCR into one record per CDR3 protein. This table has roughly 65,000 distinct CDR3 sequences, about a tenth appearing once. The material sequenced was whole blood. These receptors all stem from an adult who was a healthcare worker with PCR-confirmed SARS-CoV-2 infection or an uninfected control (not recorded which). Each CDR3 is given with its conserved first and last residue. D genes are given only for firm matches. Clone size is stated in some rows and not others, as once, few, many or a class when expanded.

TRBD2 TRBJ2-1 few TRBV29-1 TGCAGCGTTGAAGAGAACCCTAGCGGGATGGACTACAATGAGCAGTTCTTC CSVEENPSGMDYNEQFF
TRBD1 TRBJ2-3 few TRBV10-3 TGTGCCACGAGCCTGACGCAGGGGGATGGGACGCAGTATTTT CATSLTQGDGTQYF
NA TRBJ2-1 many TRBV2 TGTGCCAGCAGTGCCTACCATTCTAACAATGAGCAGTTCTTC CASSAYHSNNEQFF
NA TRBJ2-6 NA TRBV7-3 TGTGCCAGCAGCTTGGGCGGCTCTGGGGCCAACGTCCTGACTTTC CASSLGGSGANVLTF
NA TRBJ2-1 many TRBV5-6 TGTGCCAGCAGCTACCCCCAGGGCTATGAGCAGTTCTTC CASSYPQGYEQFF
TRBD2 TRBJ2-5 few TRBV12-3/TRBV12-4 TGTGCCAGCGGCCCGGGACTAGCAGAGACCCAGTACTTC CASGPGLAETQYF
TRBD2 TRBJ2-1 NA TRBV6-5 TGTGCCAGCAGCCCGAGCGGGAGCTCCTACAATGAGCAGTTCTTC CASSPSGSSYNEQFF
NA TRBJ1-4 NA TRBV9 TGTGCCAGCAGCGTAACCGGGCAGAGTAATGAAAAACTGTTTTTT CASSVTGQSNEKLFF
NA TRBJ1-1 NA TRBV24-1 TGTGCCACCAGTGATCCCCGGGACCAGGAAGCTTTCTTT CATSDPRDQEAFF
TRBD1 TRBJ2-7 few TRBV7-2 TGTGCCAGCAGCTTAGGGGGGACAGCCTACGAGCAGTACTTC CASSLGGTAYEQYF
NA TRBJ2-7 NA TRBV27 TGTGCCAGCAGTTCGGGATTCTCCTACGAGCAGTACTTC CASSSGFSYEQYF
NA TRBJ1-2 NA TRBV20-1 TGCAGTGCTCCGGACCCCTCTCGGGACTATGGCTACACCTTC CSAPDPSRDYGYTF
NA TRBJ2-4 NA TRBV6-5 TGTGCCAGCAGGAACACAGGGTTAGCCAAAAACATTCAGTACTTC CASRNTGLAKNIQYF
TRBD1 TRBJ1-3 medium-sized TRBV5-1 TGCGCCAGCAGCTGGGACAGCCAGAGCTCTGGAAACACCATATATTTT CASSWDSQSSGNTIYF
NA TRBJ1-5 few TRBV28 TGTGCCAGCAGTTATAATCAGCCCCAGCATTTT CASSYNQPQHF
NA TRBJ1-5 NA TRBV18 TGTGCCAGCTCAACCCGAGATCAGCCCCAGCATTTT CASSTRDQPQHF
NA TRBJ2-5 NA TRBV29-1 TGCAGCACAGGGTGGGACCAAGAGACCCAGTACTTC CSTGWDQETQYF
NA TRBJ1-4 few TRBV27 TGTGCCAGCAGTTTTTCAGGGCGAGGGGAAAAACTGTTTTTT CASSFSGRGEKLFF
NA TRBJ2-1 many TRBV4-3 TGCGCCAGCAGCCAAGGTCCACTAGATGAGCAGTTCTTC CASSQGPLDEQFF
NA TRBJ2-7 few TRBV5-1 TGCGCCAGCAGCCACGGCCTAGCAGACGAGCAGTACTTC CASSHGLADEQYF
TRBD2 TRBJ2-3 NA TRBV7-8 TGTGCCAGCAGCATTAGCGGGAGGGCCGGGGATACGCAGTATTTT CASSISGRAGDTQYF
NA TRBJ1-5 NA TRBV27 TGTGCCAGCAGTTTAGGGAGCCAGGTCAATCAGCCCCAGCATTTT CASSLGSQVNQPQHF
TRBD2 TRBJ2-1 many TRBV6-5 TGTGCCAGCAGTTACTCGAGTCTAGCGGACGTGGGAGAGCAGTTCTTC CASSYSSLADVGEQFF
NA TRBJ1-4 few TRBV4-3 TGCGCCAGCAGCCAAGAAGTGGCGGCGGGTAATGAAAAACTGTTTTTT CASSQEVAAGNEKLFF
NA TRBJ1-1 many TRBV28 TGTGCCAGCGGTAATCGACAGAGGAACACTGAAGCTTTCTTT CASGNRQRNTEAFF
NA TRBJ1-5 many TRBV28 TGTGCCAGCAGTTTACAGCCTAATCAGCCCCAGCATTTT CASSLQPNQPQHF
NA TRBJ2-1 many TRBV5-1 TGCGCCAGCAGCTTGGAAAGTACGGATGAGCAGTTCTTC CASSLESTDEQFF
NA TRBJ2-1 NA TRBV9 TGTGCCAGCAGCTTGGAGGGCTCCCTCTCCTACAATGAGCAGTTCTTC CASSLEGSLSYNEQFF
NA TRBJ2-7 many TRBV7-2 TGTGCCAGCAGCTTAGGAACATTTTTATACGAGCAGTACTTC CASSLGTFLYEQYF
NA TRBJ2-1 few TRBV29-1 TGCAGCGTCTCGACAACCGAGCAGTTCTTC CSVSTTEQFF
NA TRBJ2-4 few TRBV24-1 TGTGCCACCAGTGATTTTAGAGGGCACATTCAGTACTTC CATSDFRGHIQYF
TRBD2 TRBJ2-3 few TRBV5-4 TGTGCCAGCAGATCGAGGACTAGCGGGAGCACAGATACGCAGTATTTT CASRSRTSGSTDTQYF
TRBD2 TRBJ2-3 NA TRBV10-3 TGTGCCATCGGGGAACTAGCGGGAGGGCCTGGCACAGATACGCAGTATTTT CAIGELAGGPGTDTQYF
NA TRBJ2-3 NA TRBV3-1 TGTGCCAGCAGCCGAGCGTCCGCGGGCACAGATACGCAGTATTTT CASSRASAGTDTQYF
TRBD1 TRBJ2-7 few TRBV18 TGTGCCAGCTCTGACGGGACAGGGGCTTACGAGCAGTACTTC CASSDGTGAYEQYF
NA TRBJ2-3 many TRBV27 TGTGCCAGCAGTTTTGGTCTTGGATCCGAACGTTCCACGAGGAGCACAGATACGCAGTATTTT CASSFGLGSERSTRSTDTQYF
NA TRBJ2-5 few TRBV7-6 TGTGCCAGCAGTCGGGGTGAGGCAGAGACCCAGTACTTC CASSRGEAETQYF
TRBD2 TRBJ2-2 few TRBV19 TGTGCCAGTAGTATAATAGCGGGAGGGGAAACCGGGGAGCTGTTTTTT CASSIIAGGETGELFF
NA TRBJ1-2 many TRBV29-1 TGCAGCGCCGGTGGGGGGCTGGGCTATGGCTACACCTTC CSAGGGLGYGYTF
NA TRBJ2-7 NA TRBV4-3 TGCGCCAGCAGCCAAGATTCGGCGAGAACCTACGAGCAGTACTTC CASSQDSARTYEQYF
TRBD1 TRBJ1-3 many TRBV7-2 TGTGCCAGCAGCTATGCCGGGGGACAGGGAAACACCATATATTTT CASSYAGGQGNTIYF
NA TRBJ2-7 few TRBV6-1 TGTGCCAGCAGTTTACGCGAGGACAGCTACGAGCAGTACTTC CASSLREDSYEQYF
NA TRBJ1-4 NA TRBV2 TGTGCCAGCACCGGGGACACTCAAAAACTGTTTTTT CASTGDTQKLFF
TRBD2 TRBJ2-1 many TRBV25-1 TGTGCCAGCAGTGCGACTAGCGGGAGTAGAAATGAGCAGTTCTTC CASSATSGSRNEQFF
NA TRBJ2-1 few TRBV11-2 TGTGCCAGCAGCTTTAGGAGGGCCAATGAGCAGTTCTTC CASSFRRANEQFF
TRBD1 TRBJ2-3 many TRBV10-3 TGTGCCACCTTGGACAGGGGCACAGATACGCAGTATTTT CATLDRGTDTQYF
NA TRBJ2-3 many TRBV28 TGTGCCAGCAGTGCCTCCCTCTTCACAGATACGCAGTATTTT CASSASLFTDTQYF
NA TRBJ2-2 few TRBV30 TGTGCCTGGGGATACTCCACCGGGGAGCTGTTTTTT CAWGYSTGELFF
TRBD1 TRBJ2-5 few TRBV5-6 TGTGCCAGCAGCTGTGAGTCCTATGGACAGGGGCTCGAGACCCAGTACTTC CASSCESYGQGLETQYF
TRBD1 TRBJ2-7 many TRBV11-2 TGTGCCAGCAGCCTAGTTTCCGGGACAGGAGCCGTGGAGGGCTACGAGCAGTACTTC CASSLVSGTGAVEGYEQYF
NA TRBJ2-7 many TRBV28 TGTGCCAGCAGCTCCCCAAACAGGGGGGGTTACGAGCAGTACTTC CASSSPNRGGYEQYF
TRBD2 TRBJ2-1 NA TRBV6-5 TGTGCCAGCAGCCCACTCGGGCCCACTAGCGGAGAAGTAAGTGAGCAGTTCTTC CASSPLGPTSGEVSEQFF